These 30 T cell receptor beta chains came from one sample sequenced in a study of memory B cells and T cells in multiple sclerosis. Separate sequencing covered autoproliferating (CFSE-dim) and non-proliferating (CFSE-high) T cells from stimulus-free culture. Over 4.5x10^7 CFSE-labeled PBMCs were cultured about seven days unstimulated, then replicate wells were pooled. Which antigens these TCRs recognize remains unknown. Profiled with immunoSEQ multiplex PCR; TCRdb holds only in-frame clones, not every one. In the table there are about 32,000 clones, around 86% of which are singletons. Specimen: PBMCs from blood kept in culture. Receptors originate from a human donor with multiple sclerosis.

J is TRBJ1-2 and V is TRBV19; D not resolved. Trimming left V 7 bases short and J 0 bases short, with 21 bases between. CDR1 and CDR2 (germline): LNHDA, SQIVND (reference sequence). This CDR3 has 17 residues. The CDR3 DNA follows: TGTGCCAGTAACTTCCTCGGTGACGCCGCTGCTAACTATGGCTACACCTTC. It translates to CASNFLGDAAANYGYTF.

A single count supports this clone. The genes are TRBV19 and TRBJ1-2, with D maybe TRBD1 (6 bases). The ends were cut back, 9 bases at V and 1 base at J, with 15 bases in the middle. The germline gives CDR1 LNHDA, CDR2 SQIVND (reference sequence). The CDR3 is 14 amino acids. The CDR3 is CASRQDSINYGYTF. The CDR3 region has the DNA TGTGCCAGCAGACAGGATTCGATTAACTATGGCTACACCTTC.

This clone has a handful of counts. The V gene is TRBV5-4, the J gene TRBJ1-6; 8 positions match TRBD1. J lost 6 bases, V lost 4 bases, and 3 bases had no gene match. CDR3 length equals 14 residues. Germline assignment: CDR1 SGHNT and CDR2 YYREEE (reference sequence). The CDR3 region has the DNA TGTGCCAGCAGCCCGGGACAGGCTAATTCACCCCTCCACTTT. Encoded protein: CASSPGQANSPLHF.

The chain combines TRBV4-2 with TRBJ2-3; TRBD2 might be the D (6 bases). The CDR3 has 17 amino acids. Trimming took 0 bases from V and 7 from J, leaving 20 bases between them. CDR1 is LGHNA and CDR2 is YNFKEQ in the germline V gene. CDR3 region: CASSQEGPGGIGNTQYF. The CDR3 coding sequence is TGTGCCAGCAGCCAAGAAGGTCCGGGCGGGATAGGAAATACGCAGTATTTT.

This clone was seen a single time. The chain is built from TRBV28 and TRBJ2-7, with 9 bases fitting TRBD1. The CDR3 sequence is 14 residues long. Germline V gives CDR1 MDHEN, CDR2 SYDVKM. V shed 6 bases and J 3 bases; nucleotides not matched to a gene: 6. The CDR3 region has the DNA TGTGCCAGCAGCAGGGGGACAGGGCGCTACGAGCAGTACTTC. This translates into CASSRGTGRYEQYF.

V is TRBV11-2 and J is TRBJ2-1; no clear D gene. Germline CDR1 is SGHAT and CDR2 is FQNNGV. The V end was cut by 1 base, the J end by 14 bases, with 9 bases between. The CDR3 length is 11 residues. In nucleotides, the CDR3 is TGTGCCAGCAGCTTAGGGCCGGAAGAGTTCTTC. This sequence encodes CASSLGPEEFF.

This chain links TRBV18 with TRBJ2-2, with 11 bases lining up with TRBD2. V lost 1 base to trimming and J lost 4 bases; unmatched junction nucleotides: 8. The germline V gene has CDR1 KGHSH and CDR2 LQKENI. The CDR3 spans 18 residues. The CDR3: CASSPRISSGRGTGELFF. CDR3 DNA sequence: TGTGCCAGCTCACCACGGATCAGTAGCGGGAGGGGCACCGGGGAGCTGTTTTTT.

This chain joins TRBV6-6 and TRBJ1-1; possible D gene TRBD1, 5 bases. This CDR3 contains 15 residues. V was clipped by 4 bases and J by 0 bases, with 12 bases between them. The V gene's germline CDR1 is MNHNY and CDR2 SVGAGI (reference sequence). The CDR3 coding sequence is TGTGCCAGCAGTTCCACGACAGAAATGAACACTGAAGCTTTCTTT. This encodes CASSSTTEMNTEAFF.

The genes are TRBV9 and TRBJ2-7; no reliable D call. The CDR3 is made up of 13 amino acids. Germline V lookup: CDR1 SGDLS, CDR2 YYNGEE. Trimming took off 0 bases at V and 2 bases at J, with 6 bases between the two ends. The DNA for the CDR3 is TGTGCCAGCAGCGTAGACCCCACCTACGAGCAGTACTTC. It translates to CASSVDPTYEQYF.

J is TRBJ1-2 and V is TRBV5-1, with D perhaps matching TRBD1 (6 bases). There are 15 residues in the CDR3. Deletions cut 2 bases from V and 8 bases from J, with 19 bases between. Germline V gene sequence: CDR1 SGHRS, CDR2 YFSETQ. This CDR3 reads CASSLAGAIAGGYTF. The CDR3 coding sequence is TGCGCCAGCAGCTTAGCAGGGGCCATAGCGGGCGGCTACACCTTC. The whole variable domain, filled in from reference TRBV5-1 and TRBJ1-2, reads KAGVTQTPRYLIKTRGQQVTLSCSPISGHRSVSWYQQTPGQGLQFLFEYFSETQRNKGNFPGRFSGRQFSNSRSEMNVSTLELGDSALYLCASSLAGAIAGGYTFGSGTRLTVV.

The table lists this clone with a count of one. V usage is TRBV5-1 and J usage is TRBJ2-5, with D unclear. Per the germline V gene, CDR1 is SGHRS and CDR2 is YFSETQ. The CDR3 is 12 amino acids. V was clipped by 4 bases and J by 0 bases, with 4 bases between them. The chain's CDR3 is CASSPYQETQYF. As DNA, the CDR3 is TGCGCCAGCAGCCCCTACCAAGAGACCCAGTACTTC.

This clone came up a few times. The chain employs TRBV9 and TRBJ1-3; D is ambiguous. V lost 3 bases, J lost 0 bases, and 13 bases lay in between. This CDR3 region has 16 residues. Germline V gives CDR1 SGDLS, CDR2 YYNGEE. The CDR3 coding sequence is TGTGCCAGCAGCGCGATGGGCTCCCGCTCTGGAAACACCATATATTTT. This encodes CASSAMGSRSGNTIYF.

The rearrangement uses TRBV28 and TRBJ1-2; 7 bases agree with TRBD1. The CDR3 is made up of 13 amino acids. After removal of 5 bases from V and 4 bases from J, the junction contained 4 bases not matched to a gene. CDR1 and CDR2 from the germline V gene are MDHEN and SYDVKM. CDR3: CASSPGQIYGYTF. DNA of the CDR3: TGTGCCAGCAGTCCGGGACAGATCTATGGCTACACCTTC.

The chain joins TRBV7-2 to TRBJ1-1; unclear D gene. Trimming took off 3 bases at V and 5 bases at J, with 7 bases between the two ends. Germline lookup yields CDR1 SGHTA and CDR2 FQGNSA. The CDR3 is 12 residues long. CDR3 DNA: TGTGCCAGCAGCTTCCGGTGGACTGAAGCTTTCTTT. This sequence encodes CASSFRWTEAFF.

This chain connects TRBV27 to TRBJ2-2; 7 bases are a match to TRBD1. The CDR3 loop spans 14 amino acids. Germline V lookup: CDR1 MNHEY, CDR2 SMNVEV (reference sequence). The junction had 4 bases not matched to a gene; V was cut back by 5 bases and J by 4 bases. This chain's CDR3 is CASSRDRTTGELFF. CDR3 nucleotides: TGTGCCAGCAGTCGGGACAGAACCACCGGGGAGCTGTTTTTT.

Only one count was recorded for this clone. The chain couples TRBV19 to TRBJ1-5, with D possibly TRBD1 on 6 matching bases. Germline loops: CDR1 LNHDA, CDR2 SQIVND (reference sequence). This CDR3 comprises 16 residues. Trimming pared 8 bases from V and 1 base from J, leaving 18 bases between. The CDR3 sequence: CASLSRGGDSNQPQHF. Here the CDR3 DNA reads TGTGCCAGTCTGTCTAGGGGGGGCGACAGCAATCAGCCCCAGCATTTT.

The chain is built from TRBV7-8 and TRBJ2-1; no clear D. The V end was cut by 3 bases, the J end by 5 bases, with 8 bases between. The CDR3 is made up of 13 amino acids. Germline CDR1 and CDR2: SGHVS and FQNEAQ. As DNA, the CDR3 is TGTGCCAGCAGCTTCGGACCTAACAATGAGCAGTTCTTC. Protein sequence: CASSFGPNNEQFF.

This chain connects TRBV4-1 to TRBJ1-1; TRBD1 agrees at 10 bases. The CDR3 has 14 residues. After removal of 1 base from V and 7 bases from J, the junction contained 3 bases not matched to a gene. Germline V gene lookup returns CDR1 MGHRA and CDR2 YSYEKL. The CDR3 region is CASSQGQGAVEAFF. The CDR3 DNA reads as TGCGCCAGCAGCCAAGGACAGGGGGCGGTTGAAGCTTTCTTT.

The chain carries TRBV19 and TRBJ1-3, with D possibly matching TRBD1 (6 bases). This CDR3 has 17 amino acids. Per the germline V gene, CDR1 is LNHDA and CDR2 is SQIVND (reference sequence). Trimming cost V 8 bases and J 0 bases, with 20 bases left between them. CDR3 sequence (DNA): TGTGCCAGTTCCATCGACCCAGACAGGAGCTCTGGAAACACCATATATTTT. Translating it yields CASSIDPDRSSGNTIYF.

The chain is built from TRBV2 and TRBJ2-1, with TRBD2 identical over 12 bases. Germline V lookup: CDR1 SNHLY, CDR2 FYNNEI. There are 13 residues in the CDR3. Germline trimming cut 11 bases from V and 4 bases from J; bases unmatched to any gene: 3. CDR3 residues: CAGGTSGYNEQFF. The CDR3 nucleotides read TGTGCCGGCGGGACTAGCGGGTACAATGAGCAGTTCTTC. Full variable domain (missing parts from reference TRBV2 and TRBJ2-1): EPEVTQTPSHQVTQMGQEVILRCVPISNHLYFYWYRQILGQKVEFLVSFYNNEISEKSEIFDDQFSVERPDGSNFTLKIRSTKLEDSAMYFCAGGTSGYNEQFFGPGTRLTVL.

The gene calls are TRBV5-1 and TRBJ2-3; no definite D call. Germline loops: CDR1 SGHRS, CDR2 YFSETQ. Trimming took off 4 bases at V and 2 bases at J, with 11 bases between the two ends. This CDR3 is 14 amino acids long. CDR3 bases: TGCGCCAGCAGCGTATATAGGTCCACAGATACGCAGTATTTT. Translating it yields CASSVYRSTDTQYF.

This clone was picked up a small number of times. V and J are TRBV18 and TRBJ2-7; 7 nucleotides line up with TRBD2. J lost 2 bases, V lost 1 base, and 2 bases had no gene match. The CDR3 consists of 14 residues. Germline V gene lookup returns CDR1 KGHSH and CDR2 LQKENI. CDR3 nucleotides: TGTGCCAGCTCACCACGCGGGAGACCCTACGAGCAGTACTTC. As protein: CASSPRGRPYEQYF.

The rearrangement joins TRBV25-1 to TRBJ1-1, with D hard to call. V was clipped by 1 base and J by 6 bases, with 9 bases between them. CDR1 is MGHDK, CDR2 SYGVNS, per germline. The CDR3 length is 13 residues. CDR3 sequence reads: CASSESPNSEAFF. CDR3 DNA sequence: TGTGCCAGCAGTGAATCCCCAAACTCTGAAGCTTTCTTT.

The CDR3, as DNA: TGTGCCAGCAGCGTAGGGGGCTCTACAGGGGGCTACGAGCAGTACTTC. Its translation: CASSVGGSTGGYEQYF. The genes are TRBV9 and TRBJ2-7; 8 positions agree with TRBD1. Germline CDR1 reads SGDLS; CDR2 reads YYNGEE. Trimming took 0 bases from V and 3 from J; bases not matched to a gene: 8. CDR3 length equals 16 residues.

In its sample, this clone was seen once. The gene calls are TRBV19 and TRBJ2-3, with D possibly matching TRBD2 (5 bases). In germline, CDR1 is LNHDA, CDR2 SQIVND (reference sequence). The CDR3 runs to 14 residues. V dropped 8 bases and J dropped 0 bases, with 12 bases sitting between them. The CDR3, as DNA: TGTGCCAGTCTCGGGGAATCTAGCACAGATACGCAGTATTTT. It yields the protein CASLGESSTDTQYF.

CDR3 DNA: TGTGCCAGCAGCCACCTCACGGGAGGGTTGCTAGGCTATGGCTACACCTTC. It codes for CASSHLTGGLLGYGYTF. The chain employs TRBV14 and TRBJ1-2; no clear D gene. The ends were cut back, 3 bases at V and 4 bases at J, with 21 bases in the middle. The CDR3 is 17 amino acids. Germline CDR1 is SGHDN and CDR2 is FVKESK.

The J gene is TRBJ2-7, the V gene TRBV9; unclear D gene. CDR3 length: 14 amino acids. The germline V gene has CDR1 SGDLS and CDR2 YYNGEE. Deletions cut 3 bases from V and 0 bases from J, with 10 bases between. In DNA form, the CDR3 reads TGTGCCAGCAGCGGTCGAGAGAGCTCCTACGAGCAGTACTTC. It codes for CASSGRESSYEQYF.

The V and J genes are TRBV12-5 and TRBJ2-3; 9 bases match TRBD2. V was clipped by 1 base and J by 4 bases; unmatched bases: 12. Germline assignment: CDR1 LGHNT and CDR2 FRNRAP. CDR3 length equals 18 residues. CDR3 coding DNA: TGTGCTAGTGGTTTGGGTGGCGGGGGGGCCGGGTCCTCAGATACGCAGTATTTT. This sequence encodes CASGLGGGGAGSSDTQYF.

On this clone itself: The junction departs from the called germline gene at one end, perhaps through a read error. The chain joins TRBV18 to TRBJ2-7, with 9 bases that match TRBD2. From germline, CDR1 is KGHSH and CDR2 LQKENI. The CDR3 length is 13 residues. CDR3 sequence reads: CASSQETRGLARF. In DNA form, the CDR3 reads TGTGCCAGCTCACAAGAAACACGCGGACTAGCGCGCTTC.

This chain uses TRBV4-1 with TRBJ2-2, with 9 nucleotides matching TRBD2. Trimming cost V 1 base and J 0 bases; bases outside gene matches: 6. The germline CDR1 and CDR2 sequences are MGHRA and YSYEKL. The CDR3 contains 18 residues. The CDR3 DNA sequence: TGCGCCAGCAGCCAAGCTAAGGGACTAGCTACGAACACCGGGGAGCTGTTTTTT. Protein sequence: CASSQAKGLATNTGELFF.